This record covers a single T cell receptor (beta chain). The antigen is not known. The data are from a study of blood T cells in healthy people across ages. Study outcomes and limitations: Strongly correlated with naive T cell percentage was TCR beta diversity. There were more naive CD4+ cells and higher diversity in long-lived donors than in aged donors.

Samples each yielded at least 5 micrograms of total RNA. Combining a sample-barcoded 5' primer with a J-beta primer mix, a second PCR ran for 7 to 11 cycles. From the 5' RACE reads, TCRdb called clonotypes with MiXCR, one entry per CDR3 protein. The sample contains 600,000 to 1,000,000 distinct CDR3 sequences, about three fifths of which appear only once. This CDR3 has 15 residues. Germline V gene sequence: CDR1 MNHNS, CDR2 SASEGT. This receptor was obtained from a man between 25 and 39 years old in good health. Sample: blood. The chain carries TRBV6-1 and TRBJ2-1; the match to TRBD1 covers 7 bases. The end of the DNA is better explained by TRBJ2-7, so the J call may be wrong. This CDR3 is CASSSQGTAYNEQYF. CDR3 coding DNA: TGTGCCAGCAGTAGTCAAGGGACAGCCTACAATGAGCAGTACTTC.